One and the same sample provided the 3 T cell receptor beta chains below, sequenced in a study of OX40 agonist ivuxolimab in advanced cancers. The assay was immunoSEQ multiplex PCR, and TCRdb's table has in-frame clones only and misses some. Here the sample spans about 75,000 clones, around 90% being singletons. The source material was CD4+ or CD8+ T cells sorted from blood, sampled in a trial of the OX40 agonist ivuxolimab. All receptors come from an adult with an advanced solid tumor such as melanoma, head and neck, liver or kidney cancer.

The chain links TRBV6-5 to TRBJ1-4; TRBD1 is a possible D gene (6 bases). This CDR3 spans 15 amino acids. Germline V gives CDR1 MNHEY, CDR2 SVGAGI. V lost 6 bases, J lost 7 bases, and 18 bases lay in between. CDR3 amino acids: CASRGTWGRGEKLFF. DNA for the CDR3: TGTGCCAGCAGGGGGACGTGGGGGCGAGGTGAAAAACTGTTTTTT.

The chain uses TRBV7-6 and TRBJ1-1, with 8 bases matching TRBD1. The CDR3 has 15 amino acids. Germline assignment: CDR1 SGHVS and CDR2 FNYEAQ. J gave up 5 bases and V 6 bases, and 11 bases lay outside the gene matches. The CDR3 sequence: CASRRFGQGETEAFF. The CDR3 DNA follows: TGTGCCAGCAGACGCTTTGGACAGGGTGAAACTGAAGCTTTCTTT.

Concerning this clone itself: The sample contains more than one DNA sequence encoding this CDR3. V gene TRBV5-6 combines with J gene TRBJ2-5; D gene unclear. V gave up 2 bases and J gave up 2 bases, with 10 bases separating them. The CDR3 contains 14 residues. In germline, CDR1 is SGHDT, CDR2 YYEEEE. The CDR3 nucleotides read TGTGCCAGCAGCTTAAGGGTCTTTCAAGAGACCCAGTACTTC. Amino acid sequence: CASSLRVFQETQYF.